Sequencing of this TCR beta chain was carried out in a study of T cell changes during pregnancy in multiple sclerosis (dated by TCRdb to between 2018 and 2021). As for the study more broadly: Changes in the T cell repertoire over the course of pregnancy were examined in this study in women with multiple sclerosis.

Receptor amplification or capture employed the immunoSEQ multiplex PCR assay. TCRdb's version of the immuneACCESS table is confined to in-frame rearrangements and falls short of the full clone set. An unresolved V gene accounts for under half of the shortfall where checked; the remainder is of unknown origin. The sample includes about 20,000 clones, with approximately 91% observed a single time. 15% to 20% of the sample rests with the top ten. With respect to this clone: Its antigen has not been determined. The record has no base qualities; no much larger clone is one base away.

The germline V gene encodes CDR1 MNHEY and CDR2 SMNVEV (reference sequence). The junction carries 9 bases between V and J, which are trimmed by 3 bases and 2 bases respectively. The CDR3 runs 14 residues from the cysteine to the phenylalanine. Only CDR3 DNA remains: 42 bases, in frame from the first base. The TCR originated in a female donor in good health, enrolled as a control in a pregnancy study. Sequenced material: CD8+ T cells from peripheral blood mononuclear cells, taken after pregnancy. The chain is encoded by TRBV27 joined to TRBJ2-3; no D gene call is confident. The CDR3 reads as follows: CASSLELDTDTQYF. The DNA is TGTGCCAGCAGTTTGGAGCTCGACACAGATACGCAGTATTTT.